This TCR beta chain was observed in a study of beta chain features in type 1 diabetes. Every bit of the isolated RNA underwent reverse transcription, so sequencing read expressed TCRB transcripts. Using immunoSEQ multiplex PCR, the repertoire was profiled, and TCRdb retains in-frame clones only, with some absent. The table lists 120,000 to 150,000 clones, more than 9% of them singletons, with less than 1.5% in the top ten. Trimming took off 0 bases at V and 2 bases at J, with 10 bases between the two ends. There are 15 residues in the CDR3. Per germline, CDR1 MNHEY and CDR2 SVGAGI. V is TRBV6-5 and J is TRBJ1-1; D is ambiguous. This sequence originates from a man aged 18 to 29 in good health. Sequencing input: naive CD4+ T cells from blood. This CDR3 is CASSYSIAGNTEAFF. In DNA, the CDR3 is TGTGCCAGCAGTTACTCGATCGCAGGTAACACTGAAGCTTTCTTT.